Listed here are 32 T cell receptor beta chains from one sample, sequenced in a study of shared clonotypes between healthy human individuals. Clones were read by immunoSEQ multiplex PCR, and TCRdb kept only the in-frame ones, dropping some. The data show about 1 million clones, around 74% seen once. The sequenced sample consisted of memory CD4+ T cells sorted from blood. Regarding subset: CD45RA-negative fraction. Receptors originate from a man younger than 35 in good health.

Regarding this clone: Other DNA sequences in the same sample also yield this CDR3. The V and J genes are TRBV5-1 and TRBJ2-3; 9 positions match TRBD1. The CDR3 sequence is 16 residues long. V lost 4 bases and J lost 1; bases outside the gene matches: 7. Looked up from germline, CDR1 is SGHRS and CDR2 is YFSETQ. The CDR3 is CASSPPTGGGTDTQYF. DNA for the CDR3: TGCGCCAGCAGCCCGCCGACAGGGGGAGGCACAGATACGCAGTATTTT.

This chain uses TRBV6-1 with TRBJ1-2; D gene ambiguous. Trimming took off 7 bases at V and 4 bases at J, with 13 bases between the two ends. This CDR3 is 13 amino acids long. CDR1 MNHNS and CDR2 SASEGT come from the germline V gene. CDR3 residues: CASTRGQFYGYTF. The CDR3 region has the DNA TGTGCCAGCACCCGCGGGCAGTTCTATGGCTACACCTTC.

V is TRBV6-1 and J is TRBJ1-5; D possibly corresponds to TRBD1 (5 bases). V lost 6 bases to trimming and J lost 3 bases, with 12 bases between them. The CDR3 is 14 amino acids. Looked up from germline, CDR1 is MNHNS and CDR2 is SASEGT. This CDR3 reads CASSDRGNNQPQHF. CDR3 sequence (DNA): TGTGCCAGCAGCGATAGGGGTAACAATCAGCCCCAGCATTTT.

In regard to this clone: Mismatch with germline at one junction end may stem from a read error. The genes are TRBV5-1 and TRBJ2-7; 9 bases map to TRBD2. The CDR3 spans 20 residues. The V gene's germline CDR1 is SGHRS and CDR2 YFSETQ. The CDR3 protein is CASSLALVGMAGGPSHEQYF. DNA for the CDR3: TGCGCCAGCAGCTTGGCCCTGGTCGGGATGGCGGGAGGGCCCTCCCACGAGCAGTACTTC.

J is TRBJ1-5 and V is TRBV30; no clear D. Germline CDR1 reads GTSNPN; CDR2 reads SVGIG (reference sequence). Trimming removed 2 bases at V and 3 bases at J, with 11 bases between. The CDR3 contains 14 residues. As DNA, the CDR3 is TGTGCCTGGAGTCCCTTGGAACTCAATCAGCCCCAGCATTTT. Its protein is CAWSPLELNQPQHF. Drawing the rest from reference TRBV30 and TRBJ1-5, the complete variable domain is SQTIHQWPATLVQPVGSPLSLECTVEGTSNPNLYWYRQAAGRGLQLLFYSVGIGQISSEVPQNLSASRPQDRQFILSSKKLLLSDSGFYLCAWSPLELNQPQHFGDGTRLSIL.

This clone occurred a few times. V usage is TRBV6-5 and J usage is TRBJ1-4; D gene unclear. The germline V gene encodes CDR1 MNHEY and CDR2 SVGAGI. V was pared by 4 bases and J by 8 bases, with 11 bases between. The CDR3 has 13 amino acids. CDR3 region: CASSSWTVEKLFF. The CDR3 DNA sequence: TGTGCCAGCAGTTCATGGACGGTGGAAAAACTGTTTTTT.

The chain links TRBV5-1 to TRBJ2-7, with 9 bases identical to TRBD2. The length of the CDR3 is 17 residues. The germline V gene has CDR1 SGHRS and CDR2 YFSETQ. V dropped 4 bases and J dropped 6; count of bases not matched to a gene: 17. For the CDR3, the DNA is TGCGCCAGCAGCCCCGACGGCCGTAGCGGGAGACTTCGCGAGCAGTACTTC. This sequence encodes CASSPDGRSGRLREQYF.

The rearrangement uses TRBV18 and TRBJ2-7; the D gene is possibly TRBD1 (6 bases). V was pared by 6 bases and J by 5 bases, with 20 bases between. Germline CDR1 KGHSH, CDR2 LQKENI. This CDR3 region has 15 residues. In nucleotides, the CDR3 is TGTGCCAGCTCCCAATCGAACAGGGAACAACACGAGCAGTACTTC. Translating it yields CASSQSNREQHEQYF.

This chain links TRBV5-1 with TRBJ2-3; D perhaps matches TRBD2 (6 bases). The germline CDR1 and CDR2 sequences are SGHRS and YFSETQ. V was cut by 4 bases and J by 3 bases, with 18 bases left in between. The CDR3 runs 16 residues. The CDR3 here is CASSTGTGGVTDTQYF. The CDR3 DNA is TGCGCCAGCAGCACCGGGACCGGCGGGGTGACAGATACGCAGTATTTT. Full variable domain (outside the CDR3, taken from reference TRBV5-1 and TRBJ2-3): KAGVTQTPRYLIKTRGQQVTLSCSPISGHRSVSWYQQTPGQGLQFLFEYFSETQRNKGNFPGRFSGRQFSNSRSEMNVSTLELGDSALYLCASSTGTGGVTDTQYFGPGTRLTVL.

The genes are TRBV10-3 and TRBJ1-2, with D possibly TRBD1 on 6 matching bases. CDR1 is ENHRY, CDR2 SYGVKD, per germline. The CDR3 is 14 amino acids. V was trimmed by 7 bases and J by 2 bases, leaving 14 bases between them. This CDR3 reads CAINSGGGNYGYTF. The CDR3 region has the DNA TGTGCCATCAACTCGGGGGGCGGGAACTATGGCTACACCTTC.

Concerning this clone itself: The same CDR3 can be traced to other DNA sequences in this sample. V gene TRBV6-6 combines with J gene TRBJ1-5; TRBD1 matches 7 bases. J was trimmed by 0 bases and V by 4 bases; bases with no gene match: 3. The CDR3 runs 15 residues. Germline lookup yields CDR1 MNHNY and CDR2 SVGAGI (reference sequence). The CDR3 region has the DNA TGTGCCAGCAGTTTGGGACAGTTTAGCAATCAGCCCCAGCATTTT. This codes for CASSLGQFSNQPQHF.

This clone was detected only a few times. This chain uses TRBV10-2 with TRBJ1-5; D ambiguous. The V gene's germline CDR1 is WSHSY and CDR2 SAAADI. The CDR3 has 12 residues. The V end was cut by 3 bases, the J end by 9 bases, with 9 bases between. CDR3 sequence reads: CASSEQSSPQHF. DNA of the CDR3: TGCGCCAGCAGTGAACAGTCTTCGCCCCAGCATTTT.

Only one count was recorded for this clone. The CDR3 DNA reads TGTGCCAGCAGTTTATGGGTCAGGGAATACTATGGCTACACCTTC. As protein: CASSLWVREYYGYTF. V is TRBV28 and J is TRBJ1-2; D perhaps matches TRBD1 (5 bases). V was cut by 0 bases and J by 3 bases, with 11 bases left in between. Germline V gene data show CDR1 as MDHEN and CDR2 as SYDVKM. This CDR3 comprises 15 residues.

This clone is a singleton in its sample. V is TRBV5-8 and J is TRBJ2-2, with D tentatively TRBD1 or TRBD2 (5 bases each). Deletions cut 5 bases from V and 4 bases from J, with 18 bases between. This CDR3 is 16 amino acids long. Germline CDR1 is SGHTS and CDR2 is YDEGEE. The DNA of the CDR3 is TGTGCCAGCAGTCCCGGGACGGGATCGGGCACCGGGGAGCTGTTTTTT. As protein: CASSPGTGSGTGELFF.

In DNA form, the CDR3 reads TGCAGCGTTTCACTAGCGGGACGCGAGCAGTACTTC. Its translation is CSVSLAGREQYF. This chain joins TRBV29-1 and TRBJ2-7; 10 bases fit TRBD2. Germline V CDR1 and CDR2: SQVTM, ANQGSEA. V lost 5 bases, J lost 6 bases, and 4 bases stayed unmatched. This CDR3 contains 12 residues.

As concerns this clone: Other DNA variants within this sample encode the same CDR3. This sequence joins TRBV6-5 and TRBJ1-5; 8 positions match TRBD1. V lost 6 bases, J lost 2 bases, and 3 bases stayed unmatched. CDR1 MNHEY and CDR2 SVGAGI come from the germline V gene. The CDR3 consists of 14 residues. CDR3: CASRSTGGNQPQHF. Here the CDR3 DNA reads TGTGCCAGCAGATCGACAGGGGGCAATCAGCCCCAGCATTTT.

Details on this clone: Other DNA sequences of this sample code for an identical CDR3. This sequence joins TRBV11-2 and TRBJ2-7, with 8 bases aligning to TRBD2. CDR1 is SGHAT, CDR2 FQNNGV, per germline. The CDR3 consists of 15 residues. J was trimmed by 1 base and V by 1 base; bases with no gene match: 3. CDR3: CASSLGAGGSYEQYF. CDR3 bases: TGTGCCAGCAGCTTAGGGGCGGGAGGTTCCTACGAGCAGTACTTC.

The rearrangement links TRBV5-1 to TRBJ2-7; weak D call: TRBD1 (7 bases). Per germline, CDR1 SGHRS and CDR2 YFSETQ. V was pared by 4 bases and J by 1 base, with 12 bases between. This CDR3 region has 14 residues. CDR3 region: CASSPGDRSYEQYF. The CDR3 region has the DNA TGCGCCAGCAGCCCGGGGGACAGATCCTACGAGCAGTACTTC. The full variable domain, its missing parts supplied by reference TRBV5-1 and TRBJ2-7, is KAGVTQTPRYLIKTRGQQVTLSCSPISGHRSVSWYQQTPGQGLQFLFEYFSETQRNKGNFPGRFSGRQFSNSRSEMNVSTLELGDSALYLCASSPGDRSYEQYFGPGTRLTVT.

This clone showed up just a few times. The V call is TRBV5-1, the J call TRBJ1-1; tentative D call: TRBD1 (5 bases). The CDR3 runs to 14 residues. CDR1 is SGHRS, CDR2 YFSETQ, per germline. Trimming stripped 4 bases from V and 1 base from J, with 11 bases between. CDR3 loop: CASSTIQGNTEAFF. As DNA, the CDR3 is TGCGCCAGCAGCACCATTCAGGGGAACACTGAAGCTTTCTTT.

The gene calls are TRBV5-6 and TRBJ1-2; a possible D gene is TRBD1 (5 bases). The V end was cut by 3 bases, the J end by 8 bases, with 17 bases between. Per the germline V gene, CDR1 is SGHDT and CDR2 is YYEEEE. The CDR3 spans 14 residues. In DNA form, the CDR3 reads TGTGCCAGCAGCTCTAGGGGACCCCCGGGGGGCTACACCTTC. Protein sequence: CASSSRGPPGGYTF.

Details on this clone: Other DNA variants within this sample encode the same CDR3. The rearrangement joins TRBV5-1 to TRBJ2-2, with D unclear. The V and J ends lost 1 base and 0 bases respectively, with 7 bases between them. Per the germline V gene, CDR1 is SGHRS and CDR2 is YFSETQ. This CDR3 has 15 amino acids. CDR3 protein: CASSLRATNTGELFF. The CDR3, as DNA: TGCGCCAGCAGCTTGCGGGCTACGAACACCGGGGAGCTGTTTTTT. Complete variable domain (other parts from reference TRBV5-1 and TRBJ2-2): KAGVTQTPRYLIKTRGQQVTLSCSPISGHRSVSWYQQTPGQGLQFLFEYFSETQRNKGNFPGRFSGRQFSNSRSEMNVSTLELGDSALYLCASSLRATNTGELFFGEGSRLTVL.

The chain has TRBV9 and TRBJ2-7, with 8 bases that match TRBD1. This CDR3 has 17 amino acids. CDR1 and CDR2 from the germline V gene are SGDLS and YYNGEE. Losses at the gene ends were 0 bases for V and 6 bases for J; bases not matched to a gene: 14. CDR3 nucleotide sequence: TGTGCCAGCAGCGTAGGAGGTCAATGGGGGACAGGTACCGAGCAGTACTTC. Translating gives CASSVGGQWGTGTEQYF.

V usage is TRBV18 and J usage is TRBJ2-1; D unresolved. Germline V gene lookup returns CDR1 KGHSH and CDR2 LQKENI. The CDR3 extends over 12 amino acids. Trimming took 3 bases from V and 6 from J, leaving 6 bases between them. CDR3 coding DNA: TGTGCCAGCTCACCCTCCCTCAATGAGCAGTTCTTC. As protein: CASSPSLNEQFF. Variable domain in full (rest from reference TRBV18 and TRBJ2-1): NAGVMQNPRHLVRRRGQEARLRCSPMKGHSHVYWYRQLPEEGLKFMVYLQKENIIDESGMPKERFSAEFPKEGPSILRIQQVVRGDSAAYFCASSPSLNEQFFGPGTRLTVL.

This clone was seen more than once but under ten times. J is TRBJ2-7 and V is TRBV19, with 10 bases identical to TRBD1. The trim removed 9 bases at V and 2 bases at J, leaving 4 bases unmatched. The CDR3 has 13 residues. Germline V CDR1 and CDR2: LNHDA, SQIVND (reference sequence). As DNA, the CDR3 is TGTGCCAGCCGCGGGACAGGGGCCTACGAGCAGTACTTC. Its protein product is CASRGTGAYEQYF.

The rearrangement joins TRBV11-2 to TRBJ2-3, with TRBD2 identical over 9 bases. V trimming: 6 bases; J trimming: 2 bases; junction bases outside the gene matches: 9. Germline V gene data show CDR1 as SGHAT and CDR2 as FQNNGV. The CDR3 length is 16 residues. The CDR3 DNA is TGTGCCAGCAGACCACCCGGACTAGCGAACACAGATACGCAGTATTTT. This encodes CASRPPGLANTDTQYF.

This clone was seen more than once but under ten times. This chain connects TRBV6-1 to TRBJ2-1; 12 bases are a match to TRBD2. CDR1 is MNHNS, CDR2 SASEGT, per germline. V lost 0 bases and J lost 7; bases outside the gene matches: 10. This CDR3 spans 18 amino acids. The CDR3 region is CASSEASPGTSGLNEQFF. CDR3 DNA sequence: TGTGCCAGCAGTGAAGCGTCTCCCGGGACTAGCGGGCTGAATGAGCAGTTCTTC.

This chain joins TRBV28 and TRBJ2-7, with 11 bases matching TRBD1. This CDR3 has 16 residues. Germline-derived CDR1 and CDR2 are MDHEN and SYDVKM. V gave up 7 bases and J gave up 3 bases; unmatched junction bases: 11. DNA for the CDR3: TGTGCCAGCAATTGGACTCCCGGGACAGGGGGCTACGAGCAGTACTTC. This codes for CASNWTPGTGGYEQYF.

The chain uses TRBV19 and TRBJ2-5; 8 bases match TRBD2. J was trimmed by 1 base and V by 3 bases; bases with no gene match: 7. Germline lookup yields CDR1 LNHDA and CDR2 SQIVND (reference sequence). This CDR3 has 16 residues. CDR3 DNA: TGTGCCAGTAGTATCTCAAGCGGGGGCCGCCAAGAGACCCAGTACTTC. Protein: CASSISSGGRQETQYF.

The chain recombines TRBV7-9 with TRBJ2-3; TRBD1 matches at 8 bases. Germline values: CDR1 SEHNR, CDR2 FQNEAQ (reference sequence). J lost 1 base, V lost 7 bases, and 7 bases had no gene match. CDR3 length equals 15 residues. The CDR3 nucleotides are TGTGCCAGCAACGAAGGACAGGGAGGCACAGATACGCAGTATTTT. Its protein is CASNEGQGGTDTQYF. Supplemented by reference TRBV7-9 and TRBJ2-3, the full variable domain reads DTGVSQNPRHKITKRGQNVTFRCDPISEHNRLYWYRQTLGQGPEFLTYFQNEAQLEKSRLLSDRFSAERPKGSFSTLEIQRTEQGDSAMYLCASNEGQGGTDTQYFGPGTRLTVL.

This chain links TRBV6-6 with TRBJ2-7, with 10 bases matching TRBD1. J lost 6 bases, V lost 2 bases, and 7 bases had no gene match. Looked up from germline, CDR1 is MNHNY and CDR2 is SVGAGI (reference sequence). This CDR3 spans 15 amino acids. CDR3 in amino acids: CASSYGQGGYGEQYF. The CDR3 bases are TGTGCCAGCAGTTACGGACAGGGGGGGTATGGCGAGCAGTACTTC.

J is TRBJ1-4 and V is TRBV6-1; 7 bases match TRBD1. The V and J ends lost 1 base and 10 bases, in that order; junction bases with no gene match: 12. CDR1 and CDR2 from the germline V gene are MNHNS and SASEGT. The CDR3 consists of 16 residues. This chain's CDR3 is CASSEVPTGVGGKLFF. The CDR3 region has the DNA TGTGCCAGCAGTGAAGTTCCCACAGGGGTCGGAGGAAAACTGTTTTTT.

The chain links TRBV11-3 to TRBJ2-1; a weak D match, TRBD1 (6 bases). V lost 1 base, J lost 7 bases, and 20 bases lay in between. Germline-derived CDR1 and CDR2 are SGHNT and YENEEA. This CDR3 has 17 amino acids. In nucleotides, the CDR3 is TGTGCCAGCAGCTTAGGAAGGTCTTTTCAGACAGGTAATGAGCAGTTCTTC. This translates into CASSLGRSFQTGNEQFF.